This T cell receptor (beta chain) was captured in a study of early T cells in non-severe SARS-CoV-2 infection. From the 5' RACE reads, TCRdb called clonotypes with MiXCR, one entry per CDR3 protein. The table lists tens of thousands of distinct CDR3 sequences, 9.5% to 15% of them singletons, with 2.7% in the top ten. The CDR3 is made up of 14 amino acids. Unmatched junction bases numbered 8, after V lost 5 bases and J lost 6 bases. This clonotype was seen only a few times. This chain connects TRBV12-3 or TRBV12-4 to TRBJ1-2; 8 nucleotides line up with TRBD1. This clonotype originated in an adult who was a healthcare worker with PCR-confirmed SARS-CoV-2 infection or an uninfected control (not recorded which). The source material was whole blood, sampled at baseline. CDR3 DNA sequence: TGTGCCAGCAGTATACGGGGACAGGAGCATGGCTACACCTTC. Translated, it gives CASSIRGQEHGYTF.